The 25 T cell receptor beta chains in this list originate from one sample, sequenced in a study of T cells in pancreatic ductal adenocarcinoma. The method was immunoSEQ multiplex PCR; TCRdb's version includes in-frame clones alone and lacks a portion of them. The profile shows roughly 100,000 clones, 90% to 95% of them singletons. Selected pancreatic ductal adenocarcinoma patients had undergone surgery without neoadjuvant therapy. Sequenced: PBMCs. These receptors originate from a human donor with pancreatic ductal adenocarcinoma.

This rearrangement joins TRBV2 to TRBJ2-1; TRBD2 aligns across 10 bases. Germline CDR1 and CDR2: SNHLY and FYNNEI. The CDR3 is 13 amino acids. Trimming removed 8 bases from V and 4 bases from J; junction bases left unmatched: 2. The CDR3 nucleotides read TGTGCCAGCGGTAGCGGGAGGTACAATGAGCAGTTCTTC. Translating it yields CASGSGRYNEQFF.

The gene calls are TRBV5-6 and TRBJ2-5; tentatively, D is TRBD1 (6 bases). The CDR3 extends over 14 amino acids. Trimming pared 3 bases from V and 1 base from J, leaving 10 bases between. Germline values: CDR1 SGHDT, CDR2 YYEEEE. CDR3 in amino acids: CASSSRDTQETQYF. CDR3 DNA sequence: TGTGCCAGCAGCTCCCGGGACACCCAAGAGACCCAGTACTTC.

The V gene is TRBV10-1, the J gene TRBJ2-7; 7 bases are a match to TRBD2. Trimming cost V 5 bases and J 0 bases; bases outside gene matches: 7. Looked up from germline, CDR1 is WNHNN and CDR2 is SYGVQD (reference sequence). CDR3 length: 15 residues. The CDR3 here is CASSNSGPSSYEQYF. Written as DNA, the CDR3 is TGCGCCAGCAGTAATAGCGGGCCGAGCTCCTACGAGCAGTACTTC.

The genes are TRBV6-1 and TRBJ2-1; D possibly corresponds to TRBD2 (6 bases). The CDR3 runs 15 residues. With 5 bases removed from V and 2 bases from J, the gap between germline ends came to 13 bases. Germline V gene sequence: CDR1 MNHNS, CDR2 SASEGT. The CDR3 DNA sequence: TGTGCCAGCAGTATACACCGGGGGACCTACAATGAGCAGTTCTTC. This sequence encodes CASSIHRGTYNEQFF.

The rearrangement links TRBV30 to TRBJ2-7; 8 bases fit TRBD1. This CDR3 region has 12 residues. Germline CDR1 reads GTSNPN; CDR2 reads SVGIG (reference sequence). With V trimmed by 4 bases and J by 5 bases, 4 bases remained unmatched. CDR3 coding DNA: TGTGCCTGGAACAACAGGGGGGACGAGCAGTACTTC. This encodes CAWNNRGDEQYF.

This sequence joins TRBV7-2 and TRBJ2-7; D possibly corresponds to TRBD2 (6 bases). Germline V gives CDR1 SGHTA, CDR2 FQGNSA. The CDR3 has 15 amino acids. V was clipped by 2 bases and J by 2 bases, with 13 bases between them. CDR3: CASSLSGPYTYEQYF. DNA for the CDR3: TGTGCCAGCAGCTTAAGCGGGCCCTATACCTACGAGCAGTACTTC. The full variable domain, with the rest looked up from reference TRBV7-2 and TRBJ2-7, is GAGVSQSPSNKVTEKGKDVELRCDPISGHTALYWYRQSLGQGLEFLIYFQGNSAPDKSGLPSDRFSAERTGGSVSTLTIQRTQQEDSAVYLCASSLSGPYTYEQYFGPGTRLTVT.

The sample holds one count of this clone. The CDR3 sequence: CSVKRGTTSTDTQYF. The CDR3 DNA reads as TGCAGCGTTAAAAGAGGGACTACCTCCACAGATACGCAGTATTTT. The V call is TRBV29-1, the J call TRBJ2-3; 7 bases match TRBD2. This CDR3 contains 15 residues. After removal of 5 bases from V and 2 bases from J, the junction contained 10 bases not matched to a gene. Germline V gene sequence: CDR1 SQVTM, CDR2 ANQGSEA.

This chain links TRBV11-3 with TRBJ2-2; 7 bases fit TRBD2. Germline loops: CDR1 SGHNT, CDR2 YENEEA. The CDR3 is 14 amino acids. After removal of 8 bases from V and 7 bases from J, the junction contained 10 bases not matched to a gene. As DNA, the CDR3 is TGTGCCAGCGGACGGGTTGAGCGGGACGGGGAGCTGTTTTTT. It translates to CASGRVERDGELFF.

The chain employs TRBV7-9 and TRBJ1-1; TRBD1 is a possible D gene (6 bases). The germline CDR1 and CDR2 sequences are SEHNR and FQNEAQ (reference sequence). Trimming left V 1 base short and J 3 bases short, with 12 bases between. The CDR3 totals 15 residues. This chain's CDR3 is CASSLGRGSYTEAFF. CDR3 nucleotide sequence: TGTGCCAGCAGCTTAGGCAGGGGCAGTTACACTGAAGCTTTCTTT.

The chain combines TRBV18 with TRBJ1-3; 10 bases are shared with TRBD1. The CDR3 length is 14 residues. The trim removed 6 bases at V and 5 bases at J, leaving 4 bases unmatched. Per the germline V gene, CDR1 is KGHSH and CDR2 is LQKENI. The CDR3 bases are TGTGCCAGCTCGGGACAGGGGTTAAGAAACACCATATATTTT. Translated, it gives CASSGQGLRNTIYF.

This sequence joins TRBV5-6 and TRBJ1-1; 7 nucleotides line up with TRBD1. Germline V CDR1 and CDR2: SGHDT, YYEEEE. CDR3 size: 15 residues. V trimming: 0 bases; J trimming: 0 bases; junction bases outside the gene matches: 2. The CDR3 DNA sequence: TGTGCCAGCAGCTTGGAAACAGGGGTGAACACTGAAGCTTTCTTT. Translated: CASSLETGVNTEAFF.

This sequence joins TRBV27 and TRBJ2-3; D is possibly TRBD2 (6 bases). The CDR3 is 11 amino acids. In germline, CDR1 is MNHEY, CDR2 SMNVEV (reference sequence). V lost 7 bases to trimming and J lost 9 bases, with 11 bases between them. CDR3 in amino acids: CASILSGTQYF. CDR3 sequence (DNA): TGTGCCAGCATCCTAAGCGGGACGCAGTATTTT.

This chain links TRBV11-3 with TRBJ2-2; 8 positions agree with TRBD2. The V gene end was trimmed by 5 bases and the J gene end by 7 bases; junction bases not matched to a gene: 12. This CDR3 is 16 amino acids long. Germline values: CDR1 SGHNT, CDR2 YENEEA. As DNA, the CDR3 is TGTGCCAGCAGCCTACATTCTAGGACTAGCCTCGGGGAGCTGTTTTTT. Translated, it gives CASSLHSRTSLGELFF.

This chain links TRBV7-3 with TRBJ2-7; 8 positions match TRBD1. The CDR3 is 18 amino acids. V trimming: 1 base; J trimming: 7 bases; junction bases outside the gene matches: 18. Germline lookup yields CDR1 SGHTA and CDR2 FQGTGA. CDR3 region: CASSLMGRGETGAGEQYF. As DNA, the CDR3 is TGTGCCAGCAGCTTAATGGGAAGAGGGGAGACAGGGGCTGGGGAGCAGTACTTC.

This chain uses TRBV19 with TRBJ2-4, with D unclear. Per germline, CDR1 LNHDA and CDR2 SQIVND (reference sequence). V was clipped by 4 bases and J by 1 base, with 8 bases between them. The CDR3 is made up of 14 amino acids. For the CDR3, the DNA is TGTGCCAGTAGTACCCCGGAGGCCAAAAACATTCAGTACTTC. Protein sequence: CASSTPEAKNIQYF.

This chain connects TRBV19 to TRBJ2-7; D possibly corresponds to TRBD1 (5 bases). This CDR3 contains 13 residues. Germline CDR1 is LNHDA and CDR2 is SQIVND (reference sequence). With 4 bases removed from V and 2 bases from J, the gap between germline ends came to 9 bases. CDR3 residues: CASSTGAPYEQYF. Written as DNA, the CDR3 is TGTGCCAGTAGTACTGGGGCCCCCTACGAGCAGTACTTC.

The chain carries TRBV29-1 and TRBJ2-3, with 12 bases fitting TRBD2. This CDR3 comprises 13 residues. J was trimmed by 7 bases and V by 7 bases; bases with no gene match: 6. CDR1 is SQVTM and CDR2 is ANQGSEA in the germline V gene. Here the CDR3 reads CSAQLAGGYTQYF. CDR3 DNA sequence: TGCAGCGCCCAACTAGCGGGAGGATATACGCAGTATTTT.

The chain joins TRBV13 to TRBJ2-7, with 10 bases identical to TRBD1. There are 13 residues in the CDR3. V lost 5 bases, J lost 12 bases, and 10 bases stayed unmatched. The germline CDR1 and CDR2 sequences are PRHDT and FYEKMQ (reference sequence). CDR3: CASSARQGAGGYF. The CDR3 bases are TGTGCCAGCAGCGCCCGACAGGGGGCCGGGGGGTACTTC.

The chain joins TRBV7-8 to TRBJ2-7, with a weak D call TRBD1 (6 bases). CDR1 is SGHVS and CDR2 is FQNEAQ in the germline V gene. This CDR3 region has 15 residues. V was trimmed by 4 bases and J by 5 bases, leaving 18 bases between them. The CDR3 sequence is CASSSRTGSPHEQYF. The CDR3 DNA reads as TGTGCCAGCAGCTCACGTACAGGGTCTCCCCACGAGCAGTACTTC.

The CDR3 DNA sequence: TGTGCCAGCTCACCAGGGGGCGGATGGTACAATGAGCAGTTCTTC. Amino acids: CASSPGGGWYNEQFF. The V gene is TRBV18, the J gene TRBJ2-1; D is possibly TRBD1 (6 bases). Per germline, CDR1 KGHSH and CDR2 LQKENI. Trimming shortened V by 2 bases and J by 4 bases, and 12 bases separated the two germline ends. The CDR3 is made up of 15 amino acids.

The chain uses TRBV18 and TRBJ2-2; D is unresolved. Germline CDR1 is KGHSH and CDR2 is LQKENI. The length of the CDR3 is 14 residues. V was pared by 6 bases and J by 4 bases, with 12 bases between. The CDR3 DNA reads TGTGCCAGCTCCAGAGGTCAGCTCACCGGGGAGCTGTTTTTT. Residues: CASSRGQLTGELFF.

The chain recombines TRBV7-2 with TRBJ1-5; 10 bases line up with TRBD1. J gave up 6 bases and V 5 bases, and 7 bases lay outside the gene matches. This CDR3 spans 15 amino acids. Germline CDR1 is SGHTA and CDR2 is FQGNSA. CDR3 DNA sequence: TGTGCCAGCAGCATTTGGACAGGGGGAGGTCAGCCCCAGCATTTT. Amino acids: CASSIWTGGGQPQHF.

The chain has TRBV7-3 and TRBJ2-1, with TRBD2 matching over 9 bases. V shed 5 bases, J shed 4 bases, and the junction held 6 bases outside the gene matches. CDR3 length: 15 residues. CDR1 and CDR2 from the germline V gene are SGHTA and FQGTGA. CDR3 DNA sequence: TGTGCCAGCAGCCCGAGCGGGGGGCGTTACAATGAGCAGTTCTTC. It translates to CASSPSGGRYNEQFF.

The V and J genes are TRBV25-1 and TRBJ1-2; possibly TRBD1 for D (6 bases). Germline CDR1 is MGHDK and CDR2 is SYGVNS. The V and J ends lost 4 bases and 0 bases respectively, with 15 bases between them. CDR3 length: 16 amino acids. The CDR3 reads CASSVQGQGTNYGYTF. CDR3 DNA: TGTGCCAGCAGTGTCCAGGGGCAGGGGACTAACTATGGCTACACCTTC.

This CDR3 reads CASTDIYSGNTIYF. DNA for the CDR3: TGTGCCAGTACCGACATCTACTCTGGAAACACCATATATTTT. The chain uses TRBV19 and TRBJ1-3, with D unclear. The CDR3 has 14 amino acids. Germline CDR1 reads LNHDA; CDR2 reads SQIVND (reference sequence). V lost 7 bases and J 0 bases, leaving 10 bases between the germline ends.